These T cell receptor beta chains were read from a single sample in a study of long-term antiretroviral therapy in people with HIV. The method was immunoSEQ multiplex PCR; TCRdb's version includes in-frame clones alone and lacks a portion of them. The sample holds some 36,000 clones, 85% seen once. Material: unsorted PBMCs, obtained roughly 2.9 years before starting antiretroviral therapy. The receptors here all came from a woman in her 30s with HIV. Both conserved end residues are part of each CDR3. Fields, in order: D gene, clone size, J gene, V gene, CDR3 protein, CDR3 DNA. D genes are given only for firm matches. A row's size may be missing; if present it is once, few, many or a size class.

>NA|NA|TRBJ2-5|TRBV5-1
CASSFGIAETQYF
TGCGCCAGCAGCTTTGGTATTGCAGAGACCCAGTACTTC
>TRBD1|NA|TRBJ1-1|TRBV2
CASSGQGNTEAFF
TGTGCCAGCAGTGGACAGGGGAACACTGAAGCTTTCTTT
>NA|NA|TRBJ2-1|TRBV9
CASSRVSINEQFF
TGTGCCAGCAGCCGGGTCTCGATCAATGAGCAGTTCTTC
>NA|NA|TRBJ1-1|TRBV9
CASTEQTDTEAFF
TGTGCCAGCACCGAACAGACAGACACTGAAGCTTTCTTT
>NA|NA|TRBJ1-1|TRBV13
CASSFRETEAFF
TGTGCCAGCAGCTTTAGGGAAACTGAAGCTTTCTTT
>TRBD1|NA|TRBJ1-2|TRBV2
CASIQGALGYGYTF
TGTGCCAGCATACAGGGGGCTCTCGGCTATGGCTACACCTTC
>TRBD2|NA|TRBJ2-1|TRBV11-2
CASSYVAGGDEQFF
TGTGCCAGCAGCTACGTAGCGGGGGGCGATGAGCAGTTCTTC
>NA|NA|TRBJ2-5|TRBV18
CASSPPGEETQYF
TGTGCCAGCTCACCACCGGGGGAAGAGACCCAGTACTTC
>NA|NA|TRBJ1-1|TRBV6-5
CASSLTLGNTEAFF
TGTGCCAGCAGTCTCACTCTCGGGAACACTGAAGCTTTCTTT
>NA|NA|TRBJ1-1|TRBV28
CASSLPPNSFPNTEAFF
TGTGCCAGCAGTCTACCACCGAACAGTTTCCCGAACACTGAAGCTTTCTTT
>TRBD1|NA|TRBJ1-1|TRBV5-1
CASSVGTGGTEAFF
TGCGCCAGCAGCGTGGGGACAGGGGGCACTGAAGCTTTCTTT
>NA|NA|TRBJ1-1|TRBV13
CASSLLKGTEAFF
TGTGCCAGCAGCTTACTTAAGGGGACTGAAGCTTTCTTT
>NA|NA|TRBJ2-3|TRBV30
CAWSRTVRTDTQYF
TGTGCCTGGAGTAGGACAGTACGCACAGATACGCAGTATTTT
>NA|NA|TRBJ2-5|TRBV6-1
CASSEWAGNPSQETQYF
TGTGCCAGCAGTGAATGGGCGGGGAACCCTTCCCAAGAGACCCAGTACTTC
>NA|few|TRBJ1-6|TRBV12-5
CASGPDSVNSPLHF
TGTGCTAGTGGTCCCGACAGCGTTAATTCACCCCTCCACTTT
>NA|NA|TRBJ2-1|TRBV6-1
CASSDLVRGAPYNEQFF
TGTGCCAGCAGTGATTTGGTAAGGGGGGCCCCCTACAATGAGCAGTTCTTC
>NA|NA|TRBJ1-2|TRBV4-2
CASSQEHGNYGYTF
TGTGCCAGCAGCCAAGAACACGGGAACTATGGCTACACCTTC
>TRBD1|once|TRBJ1-5|TRBV19
CASTARYPGQGYRSNQPQHF
TGTGCCAGTACCGCTCGATACCCGGGACAGGGTTATAGGAGCAATCAGCCCCAGCATTTT
>NA|NA|TRBJ2-1|TRBV5-8
CASSLSQGRGSNEQFF
TGTGCCAGCAGCTTGAGTCAGGGGAGGGGTAGCAATGAGCAGTTCTTC
>TRBD1|few|TRBJ1-2|TRBV27
CASSLFGQGLLNYGYTF
TGTGCCAGCAGTTTATTTGGACAGGGACTTCTTAACTATGGCTACACCTTC
>NA|once|TRBJ1-2|TRBV19
CASSVVIRWVGYGYTF
TGTGCCAGTAGTGTGGTAATAAGGTGGGTCGGCTATGGCTACACCTTC
>TRBD2|NA|TRBJ2-7|TRBV11-2
CASSPAGGPSEQYF
TGTGCCAGCAGCCCCGCGGGGGGGCCGTCCGAGCAGTACTTC
>TRBD2|NA|TRBJ2-5|TRBV11-2
CASSTSGTGRETQYF
TGTGCCAGCAGCACTAGCGGGACGGGTAGAGAGACCCAGTACTTC
>TRBD1|NA|TRBJ2-5|TRBV29-1
CSVRRTGGQETQYF
TGCAGCGTCCGAAGGACAGGGGGTCAAGAGACCCAGTACTTC
>NA|medium-sized|TRBJ2-1|TRBV10-2
CASSEGRQSEQFF
TGCGCCAGCAGTGAAGGGCGGCAAAGCGAGCAGTTCTTC
>NA|NA|TRBJ2-2|TRBV27
CASSLAGGELFF
TGTGCCAGCAGTTTAGCGGGCGGGGAGCTGTTTTTT
>NA|once|TRBJ1-1|TRBV2
CASSDSGGALAFF
TGTGCCAGCAGTGATTCGGGGGGCGCTTTGGCTTTCTTT
>NA|NA|TRBJ1-1|TRBV13
CASSHGANTEAFF
TGTGCCAGCAGTCACGGGGCGAACACTGAAGCTTTCTTT
>NA|NA|TRBJ2-2|TRBV7-9
CASTFAAYGRELFF
TGTGCCAGCACCTTCGCTGCGTACGGGAGGGAGCTGTTTTTT
>NA|NA|TRBJ2-3|TRBV9
CASSVAFGWASTDTQYF
TGTGCCAGCAGCGTAGCTTTCGGGTGGGCAAGCACAGATACGCAGTATTTT
>TRBD1|NA|TRBJ1-1|TRBV11-1
CASSLSGGNTEAFF
TGTGCCAGCAGCTTGTCAGGGGGGAACACTGAAGCTTTCTTT
>NA|NA|TRBJ2-2|TRBV7-9
CASSLRRGLTGELFF
TGTGCCAGCAGCCTACGACGGGGGCTAACCGGGGAGCTGTTTTTT
>TRBD1|NA|TRBJ1-5|TRBV5-5
CASSLQGANQPQHF
TGTGCCAGCAGCTTACAGGGGGCAAATCAGCCCCAGCATTTT
>NA|NA|TRBJ2-1|TRBV27
CASSRGSLDFF
TGTGCCAGCTCCAGGGGTTCTTTGGATTTCTTC
>NA|NA|TRBJ2-7|TRBV11-2
CASSSRSGEQYF
TGTGCCAGCAGCTCTCGCAGTGGAGAGCAGTACTTC
>NA|NA|TRBJ1-2|TRBV5-5
CASSLIGRSDYGYTF
TGTGCCAGCAGCCTCATCGGGAGGTCGGACTATGGCTACACCTTC
>TRBD1|NA|TRBJ1-2|TRBV6-1
CASSARTGAGGYTF
TGTGCCAGCAGTGCCCGGACAGGGGCGGGCGGCTACACCTTC
>NA|NA|TRBJ1-1|TRBV29-1
CSVLGPSPTEAFF
TGCAGCGTTCTCGGGCCTTCACCCACTGAAGCTTTCTTT
>NA|NA|TRBJ2-7|TRBV6-1
CASSERVRLSSSYEQYF
TGTGCCAGCAGTGAAAGGGTCAGGCTATCGAGCTCCTACGAGCAGTACTTC